The sequence of this T cell receptor (beta chain) was determined in a study of T cell changes during pregnancy in multiple sclerosis. Per germline, CDR1 MDHEN and CDR2 SYDVKM. The V end lost 3 bases, the J end lost 9 bases, and 24 bases lay between the germline ends. The CDR3 is made up of 16 amino acids. Assay used: immunoSEQ multiplex PCR; TCRdb lists only in-frame clones, some missing. This table holds 30,000 to 35,000 clones, approximately 89% found once. Material: CD8+ T cells from peripheral blood mononuclear cells, obtained in the second trimester of pregnancy. The receptor was derived from a female donor with multiple sclerosis, enrolled in a pregnancy study. The chain has TRBV28 and TRBJ2-7; the D is unclear. In nucleotides, the CDR3 is TGTGCCAGCAGTTTGTTGTGGCAGCGACCCCTAAACGGGCAGTACTTC. This translates into CASSLLWQRPLNGQYF.